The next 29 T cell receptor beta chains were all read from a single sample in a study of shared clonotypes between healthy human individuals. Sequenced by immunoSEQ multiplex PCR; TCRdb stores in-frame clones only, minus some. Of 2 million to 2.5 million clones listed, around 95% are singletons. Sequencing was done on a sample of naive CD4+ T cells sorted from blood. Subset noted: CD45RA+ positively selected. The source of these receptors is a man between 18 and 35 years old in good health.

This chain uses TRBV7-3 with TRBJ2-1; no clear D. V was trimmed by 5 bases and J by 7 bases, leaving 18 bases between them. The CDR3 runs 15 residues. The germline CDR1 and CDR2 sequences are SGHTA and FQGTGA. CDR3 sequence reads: CASSPDGGPWNEQFF. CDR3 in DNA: TGTGCCAGCAGCCCTGACGGCGGCCCGTGGAATGAGCAGTTCTTC. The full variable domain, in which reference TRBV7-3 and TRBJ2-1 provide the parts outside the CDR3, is GAGVSQTPSNKVTEKGKYVELRCDPISGHTALYWYRQSLGQGPEFLIYFQGTGAADDSGLPNDRFFAVRPEGSVSTLKIQRTERGDSAVYLCASSPDGGPWNEQFFGPGTRLTVL.

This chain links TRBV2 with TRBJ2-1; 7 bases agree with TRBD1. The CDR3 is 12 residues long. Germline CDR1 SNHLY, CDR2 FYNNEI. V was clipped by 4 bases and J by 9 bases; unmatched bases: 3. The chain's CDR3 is CASSAQGIEQFF. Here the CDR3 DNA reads TGTGCCAGCAGTGCACAGGGGATTGAGCAGTTCTTC. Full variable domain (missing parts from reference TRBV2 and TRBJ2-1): EPEVTQTPSHQVTQMGQEVILRCVPISNHLYFYWYRQILGQKVEFLVSFYNNEISEKSEIFDDQFSVERPDGSNFTLKIRSTKLEDSAMYFCASSAQGIEQFFGPGTRLTVL.

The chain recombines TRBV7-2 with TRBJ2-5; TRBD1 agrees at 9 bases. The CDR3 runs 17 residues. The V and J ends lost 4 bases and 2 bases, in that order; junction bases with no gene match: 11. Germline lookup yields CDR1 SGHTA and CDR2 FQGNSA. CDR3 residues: CASSSERDRVWQETQYF. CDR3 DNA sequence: TGTGCCAGCAGCTCAGAGAGGGACAGGGTATGGCAAGAGACCCAGTACTTC.

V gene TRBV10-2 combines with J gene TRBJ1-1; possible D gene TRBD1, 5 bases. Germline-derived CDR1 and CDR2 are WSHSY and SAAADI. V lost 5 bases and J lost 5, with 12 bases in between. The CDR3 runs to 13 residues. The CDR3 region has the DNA TGCGCCAGCAGTCCGACGGGGGGGACTGAAGCTTTCTTT. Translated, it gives CASSPTGGTEAFF.

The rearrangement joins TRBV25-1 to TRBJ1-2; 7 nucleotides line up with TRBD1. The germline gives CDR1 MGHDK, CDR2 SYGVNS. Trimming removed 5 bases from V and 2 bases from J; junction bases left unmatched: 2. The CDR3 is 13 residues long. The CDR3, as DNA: TGTGCCAGCAGTCAGGACAGGAACTATGGCTACACCTTC. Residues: CASSQDRNYGYTF.

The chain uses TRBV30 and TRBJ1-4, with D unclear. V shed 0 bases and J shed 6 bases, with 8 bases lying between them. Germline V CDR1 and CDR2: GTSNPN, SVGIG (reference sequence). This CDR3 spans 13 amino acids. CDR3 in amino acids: CAWSVGFDEKLFF. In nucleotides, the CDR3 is TGTGCCTGGAGTGTCGGGTTTGATGAAAAACTGTTTTTT.

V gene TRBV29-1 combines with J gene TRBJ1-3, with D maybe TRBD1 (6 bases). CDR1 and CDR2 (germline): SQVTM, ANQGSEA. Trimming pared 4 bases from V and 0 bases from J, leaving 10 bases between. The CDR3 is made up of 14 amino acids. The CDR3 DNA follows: TGCAGCGTTGCAGGGGCCGTCTCTGGAAACACCATATATTTT. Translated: CSVAGAVSGNTIYF.

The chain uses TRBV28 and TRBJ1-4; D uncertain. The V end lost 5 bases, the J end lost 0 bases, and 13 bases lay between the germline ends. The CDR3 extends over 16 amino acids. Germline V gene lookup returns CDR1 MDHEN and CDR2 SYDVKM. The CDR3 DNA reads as TGTGCCAGCAGTACCCCTGTCCCTGCAACTAATGAAAAACTGTTTTTT. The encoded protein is CASSTPVPATNEKLFF.

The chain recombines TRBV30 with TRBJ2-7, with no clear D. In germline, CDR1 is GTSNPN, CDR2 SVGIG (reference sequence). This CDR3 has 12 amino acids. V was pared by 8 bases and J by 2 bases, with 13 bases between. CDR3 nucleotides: TGTGCCATCAGCCGAAAAACCTACGAGCAGTACTTC. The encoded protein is CAISRKTYEQYF.

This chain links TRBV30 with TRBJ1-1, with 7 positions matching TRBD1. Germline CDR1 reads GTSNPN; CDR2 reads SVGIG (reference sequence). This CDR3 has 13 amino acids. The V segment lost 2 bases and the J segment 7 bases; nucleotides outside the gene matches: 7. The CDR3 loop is CAWSSGQADEAFF. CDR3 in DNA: TGTGCCTGGAGTTCCGGACAGGCCGATGAAGCTTTCTTT.

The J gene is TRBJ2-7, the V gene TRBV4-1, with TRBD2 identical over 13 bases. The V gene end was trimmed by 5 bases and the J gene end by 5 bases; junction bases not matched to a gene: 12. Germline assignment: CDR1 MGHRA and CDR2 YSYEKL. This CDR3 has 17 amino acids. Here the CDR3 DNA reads TGCGCCAGCAGCGGACTAGCGGGAGAATTGGGGGCCCACGAGCAGTACTTC. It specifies CASSGLAGELGAHEQYF.

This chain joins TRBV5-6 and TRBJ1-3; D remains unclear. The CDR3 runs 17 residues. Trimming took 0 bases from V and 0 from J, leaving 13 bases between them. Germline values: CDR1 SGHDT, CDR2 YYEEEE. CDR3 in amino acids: CASSLEGRLDSGNTIYF. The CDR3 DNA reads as TGTGCCAGCAGCTTGGAAGGACGGCTGGACTCTGGAAACACCATATATTTT.

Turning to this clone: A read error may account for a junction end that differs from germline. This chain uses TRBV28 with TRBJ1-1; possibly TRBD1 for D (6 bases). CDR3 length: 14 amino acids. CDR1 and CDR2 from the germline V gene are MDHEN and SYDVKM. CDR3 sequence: CASSLLGRGPAAFF. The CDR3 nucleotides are TGTGCCAGCAGCTTATTGGGCCGGGGGCCAGCGGCTTTCTTT.

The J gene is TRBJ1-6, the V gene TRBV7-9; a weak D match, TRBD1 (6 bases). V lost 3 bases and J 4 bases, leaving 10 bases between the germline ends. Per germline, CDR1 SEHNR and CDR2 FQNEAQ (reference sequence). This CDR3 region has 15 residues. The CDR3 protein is CASSFTGLYNSPLHF. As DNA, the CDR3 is TGTGCCAGCAGCTTCACAGGGTTGTATAATTCACCCCTCCACTTT. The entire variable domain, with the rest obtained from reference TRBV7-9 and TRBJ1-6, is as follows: DTGVSQNPRHKITKRGQNVTFRCDPISEHNRLYWYRQTLGQGPEFLTYFQNEAQLEKSRLLSDRFSAERPKGSFSTLEIQRTEQGDSAMYLCASSFTGLYNSPLHFGNGTRLTVT.

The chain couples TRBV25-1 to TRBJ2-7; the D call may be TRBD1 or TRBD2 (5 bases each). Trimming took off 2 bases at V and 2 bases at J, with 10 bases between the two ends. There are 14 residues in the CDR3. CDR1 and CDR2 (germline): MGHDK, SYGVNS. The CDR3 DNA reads TGTGCCAGCAGTGAAGGGGGTTCCCCCTACGAGCAGTACTTC. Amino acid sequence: CASSEGGSPYEQYF.

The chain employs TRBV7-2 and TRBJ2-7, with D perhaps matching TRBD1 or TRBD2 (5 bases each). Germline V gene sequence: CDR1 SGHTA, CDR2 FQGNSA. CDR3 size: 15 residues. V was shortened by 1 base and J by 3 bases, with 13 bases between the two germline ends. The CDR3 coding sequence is TGTGCCAGCAGCTTAGTGGGACGCAATAGCTACGAGCAGTACTTC. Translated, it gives CASSLVGRNSYEQYF.

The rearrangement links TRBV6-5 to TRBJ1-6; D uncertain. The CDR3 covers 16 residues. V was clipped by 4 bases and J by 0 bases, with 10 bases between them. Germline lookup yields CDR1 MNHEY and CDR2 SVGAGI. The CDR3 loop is CASSSGRSSYNSPLHF. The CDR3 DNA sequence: TGTGCCAGCAGTTCCGGACGGAGCTCCTATAATTCACCCCTCCACTTT.

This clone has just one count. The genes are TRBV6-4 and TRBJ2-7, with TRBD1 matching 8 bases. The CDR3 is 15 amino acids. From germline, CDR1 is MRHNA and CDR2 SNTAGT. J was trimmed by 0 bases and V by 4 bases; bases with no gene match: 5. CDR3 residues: CASSVLDRASYEQYF. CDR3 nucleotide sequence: TGTGCCAGCAGTGTTCTGGACAGGGCCTCCTACGAGCAGTACTTC.

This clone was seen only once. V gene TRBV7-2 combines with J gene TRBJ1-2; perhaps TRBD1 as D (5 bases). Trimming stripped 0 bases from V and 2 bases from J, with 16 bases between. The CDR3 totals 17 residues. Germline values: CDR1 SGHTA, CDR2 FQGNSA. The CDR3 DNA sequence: TGTGCCAGCAGCTTAGCGGGGGTGCGGACCATAAACTATGGCTACACCTTC. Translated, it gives CASSLAGVRTINYGYTF. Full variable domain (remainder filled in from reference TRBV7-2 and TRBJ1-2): GAGVSQSPSNKVTEKGKDVELRCDPISGHTALYWYRQSLGQGLEFLIYFQGNSAPDKSGLPSDRFSAERTGGSVSTLTIQRTQQEDSAVYLCASSLAGVRTINYGYTFGSGTRLTVV.

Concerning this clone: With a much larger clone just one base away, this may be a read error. In DNA form, the CDR3 reads TGTGCCAGCAGCTTGGAGACAGGGGGATCCTACGAGCAGTACTTC. It yields the protein CASSLETGGSYEQYF. The V gene is TRBV11-2, the J gene TRBJ2-7, with 9 positions matching TRBD1. The ends lost 3 bases at V and 1 base at J; junction bases unmatched: 4. Germline V gene data show CDR1 as SGHAT and CDR2 as FQNNGV. The length of the CDR3 is 15 residues. Together with reference TRBV11-2 and TRBJ2-7, the CDR3 gives the full variable domain: EAGVAQSPRYKIIEKRQSVAFWCNPISGHATLYWYQQILGQGPKLLIQFQNNGVVDDSQLPKDRFSAERLKGVDSTLKIQPAKLEDSAVYLCASSLETGGSYEQYFGPGTRLTVT.

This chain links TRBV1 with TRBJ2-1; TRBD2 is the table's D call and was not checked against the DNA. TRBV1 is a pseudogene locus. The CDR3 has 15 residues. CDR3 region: CTSSQRLAGGYEQFF. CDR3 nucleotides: TGCACCAGCAGCCAGAGACTAGCGGGGGGTTATGAGCAGTTCTTC.

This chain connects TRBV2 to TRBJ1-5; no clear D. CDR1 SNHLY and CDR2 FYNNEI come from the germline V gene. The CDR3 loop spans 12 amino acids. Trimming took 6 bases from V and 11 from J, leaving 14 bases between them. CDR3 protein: CASRGPPEAQHF. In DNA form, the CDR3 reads TGTGCCAGCAGGGGCCCACCTGAAGCCCAGCATTTT.

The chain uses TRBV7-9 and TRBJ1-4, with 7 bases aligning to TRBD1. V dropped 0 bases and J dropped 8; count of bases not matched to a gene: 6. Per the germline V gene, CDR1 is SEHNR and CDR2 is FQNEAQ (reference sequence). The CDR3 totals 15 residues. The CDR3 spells CASSLAAPTGEKLFF. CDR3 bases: TGTGCCAGCAGCTTAGCCGCTCCGACAGGGGAAAAACTGTTTTTT.

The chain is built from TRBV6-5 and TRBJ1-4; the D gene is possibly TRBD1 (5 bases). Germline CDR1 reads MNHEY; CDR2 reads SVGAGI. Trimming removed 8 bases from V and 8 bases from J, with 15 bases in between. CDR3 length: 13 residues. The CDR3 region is CASRGENGEKLFF. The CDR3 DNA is TGTGCCAGCCGGGGGGAAAACGGCGAAAAACTGTTTTTT.

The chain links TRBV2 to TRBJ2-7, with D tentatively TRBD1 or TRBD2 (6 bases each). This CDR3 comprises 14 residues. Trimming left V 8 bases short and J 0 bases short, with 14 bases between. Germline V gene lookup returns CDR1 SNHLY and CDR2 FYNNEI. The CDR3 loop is CASGTEGGSYEQYF. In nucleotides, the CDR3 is TGTGCCAGCGGTACAGAGGGGGGCTCCTACGAGCAGTACTTC.

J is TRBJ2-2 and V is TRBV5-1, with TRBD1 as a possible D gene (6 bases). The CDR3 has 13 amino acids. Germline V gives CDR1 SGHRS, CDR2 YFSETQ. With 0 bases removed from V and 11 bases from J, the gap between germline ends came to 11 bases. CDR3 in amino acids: CASSLETGTELFF. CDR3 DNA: TGCGCCAGCAGCTTGGAGACCGGGACAGAGCTGTTTTTT.

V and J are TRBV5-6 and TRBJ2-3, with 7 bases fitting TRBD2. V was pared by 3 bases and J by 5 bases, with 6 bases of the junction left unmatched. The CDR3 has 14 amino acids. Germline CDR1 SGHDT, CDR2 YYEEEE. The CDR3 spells CASSSTTGGDTQYF. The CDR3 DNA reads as TGTGCCAGCAGCTCGACTACGGGAGGAGATACGCAGTATTTT.

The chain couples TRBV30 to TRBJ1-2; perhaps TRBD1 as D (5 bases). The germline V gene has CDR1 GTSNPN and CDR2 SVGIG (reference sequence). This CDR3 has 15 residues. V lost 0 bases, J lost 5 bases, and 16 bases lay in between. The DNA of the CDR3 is TGTGCCTGGAGTGTACTGGGGGAATGGGGTTATGGCTACACCTTC. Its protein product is CAWSVLGEWGYGYTF.

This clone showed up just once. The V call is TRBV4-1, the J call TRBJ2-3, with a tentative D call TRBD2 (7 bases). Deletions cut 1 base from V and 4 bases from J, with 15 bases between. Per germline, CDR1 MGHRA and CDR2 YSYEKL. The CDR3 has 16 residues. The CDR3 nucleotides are TGCGCCAGCAGCCAAGGGTGGGGGGGCCCCGCAGATACGCAGTATTTT. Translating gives CASSQGWGGPADTQYF.